In this sample, the clone carrying this T cell receptor (beta chain) turned up many times. These data are taken from a study of identical twins. Trimming left V 2 bases short and J 0 bases short, with 7 bases between. This CDR3 is 14 amino acids long. Germline CDR1 reads SGHTA; CDR2 reads FQGNSA. A single record per CDR3 protein comes from TCRdb applying MiXCR to the 5' RACE reads. The sample carries more than 1.5 million distinct CDR3 sequences, about 32% recorded once. V usage is TRBV7-2 and J usage is TRBJ1-2; D not certain. The TCR comes from a newborn girl in good health. Input material: cord blood. The CDR3 sequence: CASSLIQTNYGYTF. The CDR3 nucleotides read TGTGCCAGCAGCTTAATCCAGACTAACTATGGCTACACCTTC.